The rows below give T cell receptor beta chains drawn from one sample of a study of T-cell memory formation after mild COVID-19. TCRdb passed the 5' RACE reads through MiXCR, listing each CDR3 protein once. Of some 350,000 distinct CDR3 sequences in the sample, 10% to 15% were seen once. Material: PBMCs or a T cell subset sorted from them (not recorded which). The receptors were gathered from a man aged 18 to 35 who had mild COVID-19 (a few samples of this study predate the infection). Cell type and time point are not known. Both conserved end residues are part of each CDR3. Each record gives: V gene, J gene, clone size, D gene, CDR3 DNA, CDR3 protein. D genes are given only for firm matches. Clone size appears in some rows only: once, few, many, or a class for an expanded clone.

v_gene: TRBV29-1; j_gene: TRBJ1-1; abundance: .; d_gene: .; CDR3nt: TGCAGCGTTGAAGAACCCACTGAAGCTTTCTTT; CDR3aa: CSVEEPTEAFF
v_gene: TRBV7-9; j_gene: TRBJ2-5; abundance: few; d_gene: .; CDR3nt: TGTGCCAGCAGCTTTTCTACAGGAGGGGGGACCCAGTACTTC; CDR3aa: CASSFSTGGGTQYF
v_gene: TRBV6-2/TRBV6-3; j_gene: TRBJ2-2; abundance: .; d_gene: TRBD1; CDR3nt: TGTGCCAGCAGTTACTTCGGGACAGGGCTTGCCGGGGAGCTGTTTTTT; CDR3aa: CASSYFGTGLAGELFF
v_gene: TRBV7-8; j_gene: TRBJ1-5; abundance: few; d_gene: TRBD1; CDR3nt: TGTGCCAGCAGTTCAGGACAGGGATGGGTGAATCAGCCCCAGCATTTT; CDR3aa: CASSSGQGWVNQPQHF
v_gene: TRBV18; j_gene: TRBJ1-4; abundance: .; d_gene: .; CDR3nt: TGTGCCAGCTCCCCCGCAACTAATGAAAAACTGTTTTTT; CDR3aa: CASSPATNEKLFF
v_gene: TRBV5-1; j_gene: TRBJ1-5; abundance: few; d_gene: .; CDR3nt: TGCGCCAGCAGCCCGGACACTAATCAGCCCCAGCATTTT; CDR3aa: CASSPDTNQPQHF
v_gene: TRBV20-1; j_gene: TRBJ1-4; abundance: few; d_gene: .; CDR3nt: TGCAGTGCTAGAGATCAGGCCAGCCGATACTACTCTTCAACTAATGAAAAACTGTTTTTT; CDR3aa: CSARDQASRYYSSTNEKLFF
v_gene: TRBV29-1; j_gene: TRBJ1-1; abundance: .; d_gene: .; CDR3nt: TGCAGCAGCAAGGGGGGCACTGAAGCTTTCTTT; CDR3aa: CSSKGGTEAFF
v_gene: TRBV7-9; j_gene: TRBJ1-6; abundance: .; d_gene: .; CDR3nt: TGTGCCAGCACTGCCTTCGAGGCCCTCCACTTT; CDR3aa: CASTAFEALHF
v_gene: TRBV20-1; j_gene: TRBJ2-3; abundance: .; d_gene: TRBD2; CDR3nt: TGCAGTGCTAGAGATCGGGAGCGGGGCATCACAGATACGCAGTATTTT; CDR3aa: CSARDRERGITDTQYF
v_gene: TRBV5-1; j_gene: TRBJ1-2; abundance: .; d_gene: TRBD1; CDR3nt: TGCGCCAGCAGCTTGGGAGGACAGGATAACTATGGCTACACCTTC; CDR3aa: CASSLGGQDNYGYTF
v_gene: TRBV20-1; j_gene: TRBJ2-5; abundance: few; d_gene: TRBD2; CDR3nt: TGCAGTGCCGTAATAGCGGGGGAAGAGACCCAGTACTTC; CDR3aa: CSAVIAGEETQYF
v_gene: TRBV5-1; j_gene: TRBJ2-4; abundance: few; d_gene: TRBD1; CDR3nt: TGCGCCAGCAGCATAACGGGACAGGGGATAGACATTCAGTACTTC; CDR3aa: CASSITGQGIDIQYF
v_gene: TRBV20-1; j_gene: TRBJ2-2; abundance: .; d_gene: .; CDR3nt: TGCAGTGCTAGGGAATCAGCGAACACCGGGGAGCTGTTTTTT; CDR3aa: CSARESANTGELFF
v_gene: TRBV7-9; j_gene: TRBJ1-1; abundance: .; d_gene: .; CDR3nt: TGTGCCAGCAGCTCGAGGGGGAGACTGAACACTGAAGCTTTCTTT; CDR3aa: CASSSRGRLNTEAFF
v_gene: TRBV6-1; j_gene: TRBJ2-2; abundance: few; d_gene: TRBD2; CDR3nt: TGTGCCAGCAAGGGGGCTAGCGGGAGAACCGGGGAGCTGTTTTTT; CDR3aa: CASKGASGRTGELFF
v_gene: TRBV7-2; j_gene: TRBJ1-2; abundance: few; d_gene: .; CDR3nt: TGTGCCAGCAGCTTATTCGGGGACGGCTACACCTTC; CDR3aa: CASSLFGDGYTF
v_gene: TRBV7-2; j_gene: TRBJ2-2; abundance: few; d_gene: .; CDR3nt: TGTGCCAGCAGCGAACTGACAGGAATGAACACCGGGGAGCTGTTTTTT; CDR3aa: CASSELTGMNTGELFF
v_gene: TRBV7-9; j_gene: TRBJ2-5; abundance: .; d_gene: .; CDR3nt: TGTGCCAGCAGCTTAATGGGGGCCCAAGAGACCCAGTACTTC; CDR3aa: CASSLMGAQETQYF
v_gene: TRBV7-2; j_gene: TRBJ1-2; abundance: .; d_gene: .; CDR3nt: TGTGCCAGCAGCTTAAGTCTTGGGGACCTAGTATATGGCTACACCTTC; CDR3aa: CASSLSLGDLVYGYTF
v_gene: TRBV27; j_gene: TRBJ2-6; abundance: few; d_gene: .; CDR3nt: TGTGCCAGCAGTTCCCCCCCCTCTGGGGCCAACGTCCTGACTTTC; CDR3aa: CASSSPPSGANVLTF
v_gene: TRBV6-2/TRBV6-3; j_gene: TRBJ2-3; abundance: .; d_gene: TRBD1; CDR3nt: TGTGCCACTAAGGGGGCGGGAGATACGCAGTATTTT; CDR3aa: CATKGAGDTQYF
v_gene: TRBV29-1; j_gene: TRBJ2-3; abundance: many; d_gene: TRBD1; CDR3nt: TGCAGCGTTGAAGGACAGGGGGCAGATACGCAGTATTTT; CDR3aa: CSVEGQGADTQYF
v_gene: TRBV12-3/TRBV12-4; j_gene: TRBJ1-2; abundance: .; d_gene: .; CDR3nt: TGTGCCAGCAGTTTAAGGGCAGATGGCTACACCTTC; CDR3aa: CASSLRADGYTF
v_gene: TRBV4-3; j_gene: TRBJ1-1; abundance: many; d_gene: .; CDR3nt: TGCGCCAGCAGCCAAGATTATTTCCCAATTAGGGACACTGAAGCTTTCTTT; CDR3aa: CASSQDYFPIRDTEAFF
v_gene: TRBV7-9; j_gene: TRBJ2-1; abundance: few; d_gene: TRBD2; CDR3nt: TGTGCCAGCAGCCCCAGCGGCGGGGGGGCTTACAATGAGCAGTTCTTC; CDR3aa: CASSPSGGGAYNEQFF
v_gene: TRBV7-6; j_gene: TRBJ2-1; abundance: few; d_gene: TRBD1; CDR3nt: TGTGCCAGCAGCCGAAACAGGGGCTTAACCTACAATGAGCAGTTCTTC; CDR3aa: CASSRNRGLTYNEQFF
v_gene: TRBV7-2; j_gene: TRBJ1-2; abundance: few; d_gene: .; CDR3nt: TGTGCCAGCAGCCTCGAAGTATGGGGCTACACCTTC; CDR3aa: CASSLEVWGYTF
v_gene: TRBV5-1; j_gene: TRBJ2-5; abundance: .; d_gene: TRBD2; CDR3nt: TGCGCCAGCAGTAGGAGCGGGGGACACCAAGAGACCCAGTACTTC; CDR3aa: CASSRSGGHQETQYF
v_gene: TRBV28; j_gene: TRBJ1-6; abundance: .; d_gene: .; CDR3nt: TGTGCCAGCAGTTTAGCTGGGACTTCACCCCTCCACTTT; CDR3aa: CASSLAGTSPLHF
v_gene: TRBV30; j_gene: TRBJ2-7; abundance: .; d_gene: .; CDR3nt: TGTGCCTGGACAACCGAACCGTCCTACGAGCAGTACTTC; CDR3aa: CAWTTEPSYEQYF
v_gene: TRBV6-6; j_gene: TRBJ1-1; abundance: few; d_gene: .; CDR3nt: TGTGCCAGCAGTTACTCAGCTGAAGCTTTCTTT; CDR3aa: CASSYSAEAFF
v_gene: TRBV6-5; j_gene: TRBJ1-2; abundance: few; d_gene: .; CDR3nt: TGTGCCAGCAGTTACCTGGAGAGATCAGCTAACTATGGCTACACCTTC; CDR3aa: CASSYLERSANYGYTF
v_gene: TRBV6-5; j_gene: TRBJ2-7; abundance: few; d_gene: .; CDR3nt: TGTGCCAGCAGACCTAGACAGACCTACGAGCAGTACTTC; CDR3aa: CASRPRQTYEQYF
v_gene: TRBV6-2/TRBV6-3; j_gene: TRBJ2-1; abundance: many; d_gene: TRBD2; CDR3nt: TGTGCCAGCAGTTACCTCGGGCTAGCGGGGGTTCTTTACAATGAGCAGTTCTTC; CDR3aa: CASSYLGLAGVLYNEQFF
v_gene: TRBV27; j_gene: TRBJ2-2; abundance: .; d_gene: TRBD2; CDR3nt: TGTGCCAGCAGTTTTTTACTAGCGTCTAACACCGGGGAGCTGTTTTTT; CDR3aa: CASSFLLASNTGELFF
v_gene: TRBV7-2; j_gene: TRBJ1-2; abundance: many; d_gene: .; CDR3nt: TGTGCCAGCAGCCCGGATCACTATGGCTACACCTTC; CDR3aa: CASSPDHYGYTF
v_gene: TRBV5-1; j_gene: TRBJ2-7; abundance: many; d_gene: .; CDR3nt: TGCGCCAGCAGCCTAGGGGACAACTCCTACGAGCAGTACTTC; CDR3aa: CASSLGDNSYEQYF
v_gene: TRBV5-5; j_gene: TRBJ2-7; abundance: .; d_gene: .; CDR3nt: TGTGCCAGCAGCTTCTTTGACCGAAGCTCCTACGAGCAGTACTTC; CDR3aa: CASSFFDRSSYEQYF
v_gene: TRBV13; j_gene: TRBJ2-7; abundance: .; d_gene: .; CDR3nt: TGTGCCAGCAGCCCCGGGATTAGCCGGGAGCAGTACTTC; CDR3aa: CASSPGISREQYF
v_gene: TRBV4-3; j_gene: TRBJ2-5; abundance: few; d_gene: .; CDR3nt: TGCGCCAGCAGCCAACTGCCGGGAGTTCAAGAGACCCAGTACTTC; CDR3aa: CASSQLPGVQETQYF